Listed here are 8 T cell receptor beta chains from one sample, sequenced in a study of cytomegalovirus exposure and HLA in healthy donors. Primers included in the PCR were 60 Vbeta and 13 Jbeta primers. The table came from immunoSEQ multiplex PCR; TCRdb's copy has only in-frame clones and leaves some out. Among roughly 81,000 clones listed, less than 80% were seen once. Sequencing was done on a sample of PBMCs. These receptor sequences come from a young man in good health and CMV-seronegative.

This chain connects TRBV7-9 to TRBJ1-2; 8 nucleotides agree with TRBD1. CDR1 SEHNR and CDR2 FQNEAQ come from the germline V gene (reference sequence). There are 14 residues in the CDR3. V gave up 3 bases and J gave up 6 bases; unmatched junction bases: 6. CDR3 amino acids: CASSFGQGGNGYTF. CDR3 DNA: TGTGCCAGCAGCTTCGGACAGGGCGGCAATGGCTACACCTTC.

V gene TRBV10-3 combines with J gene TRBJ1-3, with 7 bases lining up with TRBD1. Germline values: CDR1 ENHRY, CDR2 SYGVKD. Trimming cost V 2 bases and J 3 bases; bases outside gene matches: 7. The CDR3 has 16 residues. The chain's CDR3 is CAISETGTDYGNTIYF. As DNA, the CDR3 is TGTGCCATCAGTGAGACCGGGACAGACTATGGAAACACCATATATTTT.

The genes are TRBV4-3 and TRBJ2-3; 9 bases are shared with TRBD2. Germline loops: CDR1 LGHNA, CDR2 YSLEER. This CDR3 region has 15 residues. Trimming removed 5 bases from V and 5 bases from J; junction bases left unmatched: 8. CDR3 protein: CASSAGGQAVDTQYF. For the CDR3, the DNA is TGCGCCAGCAGCGCGGGGGGGCAGGCGGTAGATACGCAGTATTTT.

In DNA form, the CDR3 reads TGTGCCAGTAGTAACAGGGCAAACTATGGCTACACCTTC. Translation gives CASSNRANYGYTF. This sequence joins TRBV19 and TRBJ1-2; TRBD1 might be the D (6 bases). The germline gives CDR1 LNHDA, CDR2 SQIVND (reference sequence). The CDR3 extends over 13 amino acids. With 4 bases removed from V and 2 bases from J, the gap between germline ends came to 8 bases. Complete variable domain (other parts from reference TRBV19 and TRBJ1-2): DGGITQSPKYLFRKEGQNVTLSCEQNLNHDAMYWYRQDPGQGLRLIYYSQIVNDFQKGDIAEGYSVSREKKESFPLTVTSAQKNPTAFYLCASSNRANYGYTFGSGTRLTVV.

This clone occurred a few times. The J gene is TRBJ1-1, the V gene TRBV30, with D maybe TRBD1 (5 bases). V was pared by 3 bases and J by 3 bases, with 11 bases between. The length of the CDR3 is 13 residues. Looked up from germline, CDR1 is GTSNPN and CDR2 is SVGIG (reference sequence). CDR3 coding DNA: TGTGCCTGGAGAGAAGCGGGGCACACTGAAGCTTTCTTT. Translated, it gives CAWREAGHTEAFF.

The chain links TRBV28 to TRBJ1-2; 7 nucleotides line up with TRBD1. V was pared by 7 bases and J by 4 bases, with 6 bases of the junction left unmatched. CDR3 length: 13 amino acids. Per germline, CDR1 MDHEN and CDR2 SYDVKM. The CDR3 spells CASTSGQFYGYTF. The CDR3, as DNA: TGTGCCAGCACGTCGGGACAGTTCTATGGCTACACCTTC.

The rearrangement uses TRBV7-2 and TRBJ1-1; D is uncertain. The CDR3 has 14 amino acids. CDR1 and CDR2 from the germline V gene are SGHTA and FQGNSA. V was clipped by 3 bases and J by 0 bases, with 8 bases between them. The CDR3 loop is CASSFTTVNTEAFF. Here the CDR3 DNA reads TGTGCCAGCAGCTTTACAACCGTGAACACTGAAGCTTTCTTT. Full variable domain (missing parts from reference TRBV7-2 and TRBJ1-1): GAGVSQSPSNKVTEKGKDVELRCDPISGHTALYWYRQSLGQGLEFLIYFQGNSAPDKSGLPSDRFSAERTGGSVSTLTIQRTQQEDSAVYLCASSFTTVNTEAFFGQGTRLTVV.

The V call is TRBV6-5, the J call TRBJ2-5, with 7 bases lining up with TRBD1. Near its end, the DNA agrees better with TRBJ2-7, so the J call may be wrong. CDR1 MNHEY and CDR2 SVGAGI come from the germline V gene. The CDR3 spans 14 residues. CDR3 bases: TGTGCCAGCAGCCGACGACAGGGCCGGTACGAGCAGTACTTC. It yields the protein CASSRRQGRYEQYF.